This entry lists 15 T cell receptor beta chains sequenced from one sample in a study of response to subunit inactivated influenza vaccine. MiXCR, run by TCRdb on the RT-PCR reads, gives a single entry per CDR3 protein. The table lists some 800,000 distinct CDR3 sequences, less than 25% of them singletons. Sequenced material: PBMCs from blood, taken roughly 5 days after vaccination. The receptors shown here come from a man aged 50-60 years who received an inactivated influenza vaccine.

The V and J genes are TRBV5-6 and TRBJ2-7; D gene ambiguous. With 2 bases removed from V and 3 bases from J, the gap between germline ends came to 6 bases. This CDR3 spans 12 amino acids. Germline V gives CDR1 SGHDT, CDR2 YYEEEE. In DNA, the CDR3 is TGTGCCAGCAGCTTTGCGAGCTACGAGCAGTACTTC. Its protein is CASSFASYEQYF. Full variable domain (remainder filled in from reference TRBV5-6 and TRBJ2-7): DAGVTQSPTHLIKTRGQQVTLRCSPKSGHDTVSWYQQALGQGPQFIFQYYEEEERQRGNFPDRFSGHQFPNYSSELNVNALLLGDSALYLCASSFASYEQYFGPGTRLTVT.

This chain links TRBV12-3 or TRBV12-4 with TRBJ1-4; D not resolved. CDR3 length: 15 amino acids. Trimming left V 8 bases short and J 0 bases short, with 13 bases between. Here the CDR3 reads CASRRPDSTNEKLFF. The CDR3 coding sequence is TGTGCCAGCCGCAGGCCCGACTCAACTAATGAAAAACTGTTTTTT.

This clonotype was picked up many times. The rearrangement joins TRBV12-3 or TRBV12-4 to TRBJ2-1; D not certain. The V gene lost 6 bases and the J gene lost 5 bases, with 8 bases spanning the gap. The CDR3 has 12 residues. CDR3 sequence: CASSPANNEQFF. In DNA form, the CDR3 reads TGTGCCAGCAGCCCAGCCAACAATGAGCAGTTCTTC.

This clonotype was seen repeatedly, ten times or more. V is TRBV5-1 and J is TRBJ2-1; 8 bases align to TRBD2. Germline CDR1 and CDR2: SGHRS and YFSETQ. The CDR3 sequence is 17 residues long. V shed 1 base and J 0 bases; nucleotides not matched to a gene: 6. CDR3 sequence (DNA): TGCGCCAGCAGCTTGAATAGCGGGACAATCTCCTACAATGAGCAGTTCTTC. This translates into CASSLNSGTISYNEQFF.

At least ten counts were recorded for this clonotype. The chain is built from TRBV20-1 and TRBJ2-7, with TRBD1 as a possible D gene (7 bases). V lost 2 bases to trimming and J lost 4 bases, with 12 bases between them. Germline lookup yields CDR1 DFQATT and CDR2 SNEGSKA (reference sequence). The CDR3 covers 13 residues. CDR3 loop: CSARRTGLYEQYF. CDR3 nucleotide sequence: TGCAGTGCTAGAAGGACAGGACTATACGAGCAGTACTTC.

Many counts were recorded for this clonotype. The chain carries TRBV7-2 and TRBJ2-1, with 7 positions matching TRBD2. The V segment lost 5 bases and the J segment 7 bases; nucleotides outside the gene matches: 5. There are 13 residues in the CDR3. In germline, CDR1 is SGHTA, CDR2 FQGNSA. CDR3 bases: TGTGCCAGCAGCGTAACTAGCGCAAATGAGCAGTTCTTC. Its protein product is CASSVTSANEQFF.

In this sample, this clonotype turned up a few times. The gene calls are TRBV10-3 and TRBJ1-1; D may be TRBD1 (6 bases). Trimming left V 6 bases short and J 6 bases short, with 17 bases between. CDR1 and CDR2 (germline): ENHRY, SYGVKD. This CDR3 is 14 amino acids long. The CDR3 bases are TGTGCCATCAGGGATCAGGGGAAAGTCGCTGAAGCTTTCTTT. It is translated as CAIRDQGKVAEAFF.

There are many counts of this clonotype. This chain links TRBV5-6 with TRBJ1-5; D not resolved. V was clipped by 0 bases and J by 4 bases, with 8 bases between them. The V gene's germline CDR1 is SGHDT and CDR2 YYEEEE. This CDR3 is built from 14 residues. CDR3 region: CASSLASKNQPQHF. In nucleotides, the CDR3 is TGTGCCAGCAGCTTGGCCAGTAAGAATCAGCCCCAGCATTTT. Full variable domain (rest looked up from reference TRBV5-6 and TRBJ1-5): DAGVTQSPTHLIKTRGQQVTLRCSPKSGHDTVSWYQQALGQGPQFIFQYYEEEERQRGNFPDRFSGHQFPNYSSELNVNALLLGDSALYLCASSLASKNQPQHFGDGTRLSIL.

The table lists this clonotype with a few counts. This chain uses TRBV5-1 with TRBJ2-2, with D possibly being TRBD2 (6 bases). Germline CDR1 SGHRS, CDR2 YFSETQ. The CDR3 sequence is 15 residues long. Trimming took off 4 bases at V and 0 bases at J, with 10 bases between the two ends. The chain's CDR3 is CASSNRLANTGELFF. In nucleotides, the CDR3 is TGCGCCAGCAGCAATAGACTAGCGAACACCGGGGAGCTGTTTTTT.

The V gene is TRBV5-5, the J gene TRBJ1-5, with a possible D match to TRBD1 (5 bases). Deletions cut 2 bases from V and 8 bases from J, with 14 bases between. Germline V gene data show CDR1 as SGHKS and CDR2 as YYEKEE (reference sequence). This CDR3 spans 14 amino acids. In nucleotides, the CDR3 is TGTGCCAGCAGCTTACGGCCAGGGTTAGAGCCCCAGCATTTT. It is translated as CASSLRPGLEPQHF.

J is TRBJ2-2 and V is TRBV6-1; possibly TRBD2 for D (6 bases). V was cut by 6 bases and J by 0 bases, with 14 bases left in between. The germline V gene has CDR1 MNHNS and CDR2 SASEGT. The CDR3 totals 16 residues. CDR3 sequence (DNA): TGTGCCAGCAGCATAAACCCGGGGGCGAACACCGGGGAGCTGTTTTTT. It codes for CASSINPGANTGELFF.

The chain recombines TRBV10-3 with TRBJ2-1; a possible D gene is TRBD1 (5 bases). This CDR3 is 13 amino acids long. Germline CDR1 and CDR2: ENHRY and SYGVKD. V was clipped by 6 bases and J by 4 bases, with 10 bases between them. The CDR3 nucleotides read TGTGCCATCAGCGGCAGGACATACAATGAGCAGTTCTTC. Its translation: CAISGRTYNEQFF.

This clonotype was detected a few times. The chain links TRBV12-3 or TRBV12-4 to TRBJ2-1; 7 bases match TRBD1. This CDR3 has 15 amino acids. With V trimmed by 6 bases and J by 0 bases, 5 bases remained unmatched. Here the CDR3 reads CASSRTGRSYNEQFF. In DNA, the CDR3 is TGTGCCAGCAGCCGGACAGGTCGCTCCTACAATGAGCAGTTCTTC.

CDR3 region: CASSLRDRGIYNEQFF. The CDR3 DNA reads TGTGCCAGCAGCTTGCGTGACAGGGGAATCTACAATGAGCAGTTCTTC. The rearrangement joins TRBV5-6 to TRBJ2-1, with 8 positions matching TRBD1. This CDR3 has 16 amino acids. With 1 base clipped from V and 3 bases from J, the junction kept 6 bases outside the gene matches. Germline V gives CDR1 SGHDT, CDR2 YYEEEE.

This clonotype has a handful of counts. The gene calls are TRBV12-3 or TRBV12-4 and TRBJ1-1, with no clear D. V was clipped by 6 bases and J by 2 bases, with 16 bases between them. The length of the CDR3 is 15 residues. The CDR3 spells CASSRTGLRNTEAFF. The CDR3 DNA sequence: TGTGCCAGCAGCCGGACCGGACTCAGAAACACTGAAGCTTTCTTT.